The source of this T cell receptor (beta chain) is a study of OX40 agonist ivuxolimab in advanced cancers. Study outcomes and limitations: CD4+ and CD8+ blood T cells expanded clonally by week 6 at 0.1 to 3.0 mg/kg.

The V segment lost 0 bases and the J segment 8 bases; nucleotides outside the gene matches: 6. This CDR3 has 14 amino acids. Germline CDR1 reads SGDLS; CDR2 reads YYNGEE. A note on this clone: Its antigen is currently unknown.

Assay: immunoSEQ multiplex PCR; the TCRdb copy retains only in-frame clones and omits some. The sample includes tens of thousands of clones, roughly 84% seen only once; the top ten take approximately 15%. The rearrangement uses TRBV9 and TRBJ1-1; 8 bases map to TRBD1. This specimen was CD4+ or CD8+ T cells sorted from blood, taken in a trial of the OX40 agonist ivuxolimab. The sequence was collected from an adult with an advanced solid tumor such as melanoma, head and neck, liver or kidney cancer. CDR3 amino acids: CASSVESGTGEAFF. The CDR3 DNA sequence: TGTGCCAGCAGCGTAGAATCGGGGACAGGCGAAGCTTTCTTT. Filled out from reference TRBV9 and TRBJ1-1, the complete variable domain reads DSGVTQTPKHLITATGQRVTLRCSPRSGDLSVYWYQQSLDQGLQFLIQYYNGEERAKGNILERFSAQQFPDLHSELNLSSLELGDSALYFCASSVESGTGEAFFGQGTRLTVV.